This TCR beta chain appears in the sequencing data of a study of cytomegalovirus exposure and HLA in healthy donors. Sequencing was performed with immunoSEQ multiplex PCR; in TCRdb, only in-frame clones are kept and a portion is missing. This table holds fewer than 150,000 clones, about 90% found once. This CDR3 is 15 amino acids long. The germline V and J ends were trimmed by 5 bases and 5 bases, with 18 bases remaining between them. Germline values: CDR1 SGHAT, CDR2 FQDESV (reference sequence). The sequencing input was PBMCs. The TCR was taken from a young man in good health and CMV-seronegative. The V and J genes are TRBV11-1 and TRBJ1-2; D perhaps matches TRBD1 (6 bases). The CDR3 here is CASSHITGTTYGYTF. CDR3 sequence (DNA): TGTGCCAGCAGCCACATCACAGGGACGACTTATGGCTACACCTTC. Full variable domain (rest looked up from reference TRBV11-1 and TRBJ1-2): EAEVAQSPRYKITEKSQAVAFWCDPISGHATLYWYRQILGQGPELLVQFQDESVVDDSQLPKDRFSAERLKGVDSTLKIQPAELGDSAMYLCASSHITGTTYGYTFGSGTRLTVV.